This passage covers 15 T cell receptor beta chains from one sample sequenced in a study of blood T cell repertoires in COVID-19. Profiling relied on immunoSEQ multiplex PCR, and the TCRdb table lists in-frame clones only, not all of them. The table records hundreds of thousands of clones, approximately 90% of them present only once. Sequencing was done on a sample of PBMCs or T cells enriched from blood (not recorded which). All receptors come from a man aged 18 to 30 who had recovered from COVID-19.

The chain has TRBV7-9 and TRBJ2-1, with 8 bases matching TRBD1. The CDR3 runs to 15 residues. Germline CDR1 and CDR2: SEHNR and FQNEAQ (reference sequence). J lost 10 bases, V lost 1 base, and 9 bases had no gene match. The CDR3 region has the DNA TGTGCCAGCAGCTTAGATGGACAGGGCGTATTGGAGCAGTTCTTC. It specifies CASSLDGQGVLEQFF.

V and J are TRBV12-5 and TRBJ1-1, with D possibly being TRBD1 (5 bases). Trimming shortened V by 3 bases and J by 0 bases, and 8 bases separated the two germline ends. The CDR3 sequence is 14 residues long. Per germline, CDR1 LGHNT and CDR2 FRNRAP. CDR3 amino acids: CASGLGAVNTEAFF. CDR3 bases: TGTGCTAGTGGTTTAGGGGCAGTGAACACTGAAGCTTTCTTT.

The rearrangement links TRBV12-3 or TRBV12-4 to TRBJ1-2; possibly TRBD1 for D (6 bases). Trimming left V 6 bases short and J 8 bases short, with 13 bases between. CDR3 size: 12 residues. This CDR3 reads CASRTTGQGYTF. CDR3 coding DNA: TGTGCCAGCAGGACGACAGGCCAGGGCTACACCTTC.

This clone was observed once. This chain connects TRBV9 to TRBJ2-2; TRBD1 is a possible D gene (5 bases). The CDR3 extends over 15 amino acids. Germline CDR1 and CDR2: SGDLS and YYNGEE. Trimming left V 0 bases short and J 2 bases short, with 8 bases between. CDR3 DNA: TGTGCCAGCAGCGTAGCTCAGGGAAACACCGGGGAGCTGTTTTTT. Its translation is CASSVAQGNTGELFF.

This sequence joins TRBV27 and TRBJ1-2; unclear D gene. Between the trimmed V and J ends, which lost 6 bases and 4 bases, there was a span of 9 bases. CDR1 and CDR2 (germline): MNHEY, SMNVEV (reference sequence). The CDR3 has 12 amino acids. CDR3 protein: CASSHPGYGYTF. CDR3 DNA: TGTGCCAGCAGCCACCCCGGCTATGGCTACACCTTC.

This clone was counted once. J is TRBJ1-5 and V is TRBV7-2; tentatively, D is TRBD1 (5 bases). Trimming took off 2 bases at V and 3 bases at J, with 8 bases between the two ends. Germline CDR1 is SGHTA and CDR2 is FQGNSA. The CDR3 loop spans 14 amino acids. Written as DNA, the CDR3 is TGTGCCAGCAGCTTACAGGGACTCAATCAGCCCCAGCATTTT. Its protein is CASSLQGLNQPQHF. The full variable domain, completed using reference TRBV7-2 and TRBJ1-5, is GAGVSQSPSNKVTEKGKDVELRCDPISGHTALYWYRQSLGQGLEFLIYFQGNSAPDKSGLPSDRFSAERTGGSVSTLTIQRTQQEDSAVYLCASSLQGLNQPQHFGDGTRLSIL.

This rearrangement joins TRBV6-5 to TRBJ1-2; D gene uncertain. V lost 2 bases and J 3 bases, leaving 7 bases between the germline ends. The germline V gene encodes CDR1 MNHEY and CDR2 SVGAGI. This CDR3 is built from 13 residues. The CDR3 is CASSYDTDYGYTF. DNA of the CDR3: TGTGCCAGCAGTTACGACACCGACTATGGCTACACCTTC.

The CDR3 sequence is CASSDRTGLEETQYF. DNA of the CDR3: TGTGCCAGCAGTGACCGGACAGGGTTGGAGGAGACCCAGTACTTC. The chain is built from TRBV28 and TRBJ2-5, with 8 bases fitting TRBD1. Germline V gene lookup returns CDR1 MDHEN and CDR2 SYDVKM. V shed 5 bases and J 5 bases; nucleotides not matched to a gene: 10. The CDR3 loop spans 15 amino acids.

The table lists this clone with a count of one. The chain uses TRBV27 and TRBJ2-3, with a tentative D call TRBD2 (6 bases). V shed 4 bases and J shed 0 bases, with 14 bases lying between them. CDR3 length: 16 residues. The germline V gene has CDR1 MNHEY and CDR2 SMNVEV (reference sequence). CDR3 nucleotide sequence: TGTGCCAGCAGTTGGCCCTGGGACTTTAGCACAGATACGCAGTATTTT. Its protein product is CASSWPWDFSTDTQYF.

The chain is built from TRBV28 and TRBJ2-1, with a possible D match to TRBD2 (8 bases). Trimming took 6 bases from V and 1 from J, leaving 19 bases between them. The germline CDR1 and CDR2 sequences are MDHEN and SYDVKM. The CDR3 is 17 amino acids. The CDR3 is CASSGGGTANSYNEQFF. Here the CDR3 DNA reads TGTGCCAGCAGCGGGGGGGGGACAGCGAATTCCTACAATGAGCAGTTCTTC.

V is TRBV7-2 and J is TRBJ2-7; perhaps TRBD2 as D (6 bases). The germline V and J ends were trimmed by 5 bases and 2 bases, with 13 bases remaining between them. This CDR3 is built from 14 residues. The germline CDR1 and CDR2 sequences are SGHTA and FQGNSA. As DNA, the CDR3 is TGTGCCAGCAGCCAGACGGGGAGGACCTACGAGCAGTACTTC. Amino acid sequence: CASSQTGRTYEQYF.

In nucleotides, the CDR3 is TGTGCCAGCTCACCACGGCCGACGGGGAAGGGCACTGAAGCTTTCTTT. Translating gives CASSPRPTGKGTEAFF. V and J are TRBV18 and TRBJ1-1, with D unresolved. V lost 1 base and J 4 bases, leaving 16 bases between the germline ends. The CDR3 contains 16 residues. In germline, CDR1 is KGHSH, CDR2 LQKENI.

This clone was found once. The chain uses TRBV18 and TRBJ2-2; 13 bases are shared with TRBD2. Germline V gives CDR1 KGHSH, CDR2 LQKENI. This CDR3 has 16 residues. V lost 3 bases to trimming and J lost 6 bases; unmatched junction nucleotides: 4. Here the CDR3 DNA reads TGTGCCAGCTCACCGAGGACTAGCGGGAGTGCCGGGGAGCTGTTTTTT. Its protein product is CASSPRTSGSAGELFF.

V gene TRBV15 combines with J gene TRBJ2-7; the D is unclear. V gave up 3 bases and J gave up 3 bases, with 12 bases separating them. In germline, CDR1 is LNHNV, CDR2 YYDKDF (reference sequence). The CDR3 length is 14 residues. The CDR3 protein is CATSSAGLNYEQYF. The DNA for the CDR3 is TGTGCCACCAGCAGTGCTGGGCTCAACTACGAGCAGTACTTC.

The chain employs TRBV6-5 and TRBJ2-7; no clear D. Trimming pared 7 bases from V and 5 bases from J, leaving 9 bases between. The germline V gene encodes CDR1 MNHEY and CDR2 SVGAGI. CDR3 length equals 11 residues. CDR3 protein: CASTNRDEQYF. CDR3 nucleotides: TGTGCCAGCACCAACCGCGACGAGCAGTACTTC.